The source of this T cell receptor (beta chain) is a study of cytotoxic CD8 clonotypes in ibrutinib-treated CLL. Across the study: For this cohort, patients were ten to twelve relapsed/refractory and around 15 treatment-naive, while roughly 17 were IGHV unmutated. Response specimens were obtained following a median treatment duration of approximately 13 months, with a range of 6 to 36.

TCRdb's copy holds only in-frame clones and misses some; the assay was immunoSEQ multiplex PCR. Among about 7,600 clones listed, 65% to 80% were seen once. Study-wide findings and caveats: Public clonotypes, an uncommon group, contracted or remained stable on treatment.

A note on this clone: Its matching antigen is unknown.

Sequenced material: PBMCs, taken before ibrutinib treatment. The TCR was taken from a human donor with chronic lymphocytic leukemia.

The CDR3 DNA reads TGTGCCTGGAGTGTACCTCAATGGGGGATGGAGACCCAGTACTTC. Translation: CAWSVPQWGMETQYF. The chain recombines TRBV30 with TRBJ2-5; the D call may be TRBD1 or TRBD2 (5 bases each). CDR3 length equals 15 residues. CDR1 is GTSNPN and CDR2 is SVGIG in the germline V gene (reference sequence). V was pared by 0 bases and J by 5 bases, with 16 bases between.